Listed here are 18 T cell receptor beta chains from one sample, sequenced in a study of patients and donors after allogeneic stem cell transplantation. TCRdb independently ran MiXCR on the RT-PCR reads; one entry per CDR3 protein. In the table there are 20,000 or so distinct CDR3 sequences, 25% to 35% of which are singletons. The sequenced material came from blood, either unsorted or a sorted T cell fraction (not recorded which). The receptors derive from a human donor who was either an allogeneic HSCT recipient or a stem cell or donor lymphocyte infusion donor (not recorded which). It is not recorded whose cells these are; they may come from a transplant donor.

This clonotype appeared a few times. This CDR3 reads CAISESAGAPYQPQHF. Here the CDR3 DNA reads TGTGCCATCAGTGAGTCTGCAGGGGCTCCTTATCAGCCCCAGCATTTT. The genes are TRBV10-3 and TRBJ1-5; perhaps TRBD1 as D (6 bases). The germline V gene encodes CDR1 ENHRY and CDR2 SYGVKD. V was shortened by 0 bases and J by 5 bases, with 14 bases between the two germline ends. CDR3 size: 16 residues.

This clonotype has just a few counts. The chain has TRBV4-3 and TRBJ2-2; TRBD1 matches at 10 bases. Germline V CDR1 and CDR2: LGHNA, YSLEER. V lost 0 bases and J lost 6; bases outside the gene matches: 10. This CDR3 region has 18 residues. Here the CDR3 DNA reads TGCGCCAGCAGCCAAGAAGCCCTTCGACAGGGGGCGGCCGGGGAGCTGTTTTTT. Its protein is CASSQEALRQGAAGELFF.

This chain uses TRBV5-1 with TRBJ2-1; possibly TRBD1 for D (5 bases). The V gene's germline CDR1 is SGHRS and CDR2 YFSETQ. Trimming cost V 4 bases and J 0 bases, with 20 bases left between them. This CDR3 spans 18 amino acids. CDR3 sequence reads: CASSVLLQGAPSYNEQFF. The CDR3, as DNA: TGCGCCAGCAGCGTCCTACTTCAGGGTGCCCCCTCCTACAATGAGCAGTTCTTC.

The V and J genes are TRBV7-6 and TRBJ1-3; D is undetermined. Trimming removed 5 bases at V and 4 bases at J, with 15 bases between. The CDR3 contains 15 residues. CDR1 is SGHVS, CDR2 FNYEAQ, per germline. DNA of the CDR3: TGTGCCAGCAGCCCTTGGTGGGGTACCGGAAACACCATATATTTT. The encoded protein is CASSPWWGTGNTIYF.

Only a few counts were recorded for this clonotype. This chain uses TRBV20-1 with TRBJ2-2; no clear D. CDR1 is DFQATT, CDR2 SNEGSKA, per germline (reference sequence). V lost 0 bases and J lost 0, with 8 bases in between. The CDR3 covers 15 residues. CDR3 sequence reads: CSARDGKPNTGELFF. DNA of the CDR3: TGCAGTGCTAGAGATGGGAAGCCGAACACCGGGGAGCTGTTTTTT.

V gene TRBV9 combines with J gene TRBJ1-3, with 10 bases aligning to TRBD1. CDR3 length equals 17 residues. After removal of 7 bases from V and 0 bases from J, the junction contained 10 bases not matched to a gene. Germline assignment: CDR1 SGDLS and CDR2 YYNGEE. The CDR3 reads CASSRDRGSLSGNTIYF. CDR3 nucleotide sequence: TGTGCCAGCTCCCGGGACAGGGGATCCCTCTCTGGAAACACCATATATTTT. Based on the CDR3 plus reference TRBV9 and TRBJ1-3, the full variable domain is DSGVTQTPKHLITATGQRVTLRCSPRSGDLSVYWYQQSLDQGLQFLIQYYNGEERAKGNILERFSAQQFPDLHSELNLSSLELGDSALYFCASSRDRGSLSGNTIYFGEGSWLTVV.

In nucleotides, the CDR3 is TGTGCCAGCAGCCGCGGGGACCCGGGGCAAGAGACCCAGTACTTC. Translating gives CASSRGDPGQETQYF. The chain carries TRBV7-2 and TRBJ2-5; D is perhaps TRBD2 (6 bases). The CDR3 sequence is 15 residues long. V lost 5 bases and J 2 bases, leaving 15 bases between the germline ends. Germline CDR1 is SGHTA and CDR2 is FQGNSA.

The rearrangement uses TRBV4-2 and TRBJ1-5, with TRBD1 matching 7 bases. Germline CDR1 is LGHNA and CDR2 is YNFKEQ. Trimming cost V 1 base and J 5 bases; bases outside gene matches: 14. This CDR3 is built from 18 residues. In nucleotides, the CDR3 is TGTGCCAGCAGCCAAGTCCCAAAAGGGACAGACTCCGATCAGCCCCAGCATTTT. This codes for CASSQVPKGTDSDQPQHF.

J is TRBJ2-2 and V is TRBV28, with D hard to call. CDR3 length: 13 residues. Trimming pared 2 bases from V and 0 bases from J, leaving 1 base between. Germline-derived CDR1 and CDR2 are MDHEN and SYDVKM. CDR3 coding DNA: TGTGCCAGCAGTTTAGCGAACACCGGGGAGCTGTTTTTT. Encoded protein: CASSLANTGELFF.

There are many counts of this clonotype. The chain links TRBV21-1 to TRBJ2-4; TRBD1 reflects the table's D call only, with no check against the DNA. TRBV21-1 is classified as a pseudogene. The CDR3 has 15 amino acids. CDR3 coding DNA: TGTGCCAGCAGCTTCCAGAGAGTCAGGGAAAACATTCAGTACTTC. Translation: CASSFQRVRENIQYF.

CDR3 nucleotide sequence: TGTGCCAGCAGCCCCACAGGGACTGGTAATTCACCCCTCCACTTT. It yields the protein CASSPTGTGNSPLHF. V is TRBV6-6 and J is TRBJ1-6; possible D gene TRBD1, 6 bases. Between the trimmed V and J ends, which lost 6 bases and 6 bases, there was a span of 15 bases. The CDR3 contains 15 residues. CDR1 and CDR2 from the germline V gene are MNHNY and SVGAGI (reference sequence).

The chain employs TRBV6-5 and TRBJ2-1; D is unclear. Germline V lookup: CDR1 MNHEY, CDR2 SVGAGI. This CDR3 is 15 amino acids long. Trimming left V 3 bases short and J 4 bases short, with 13 bases between. CDR3 in amino acids: CASSYSPLFYNEQFF. The CDR3 DNA sequence: TGTGCCAGCAGTTATTCCCCGCTATTTTACAATGAGCAGTTCTTC.

V gene TRBV5-1 combines with J gene TRBJ1-1; D remains unclear. Trimming took off 6 bases at V and 1 base at J, with 19 bases between the two ends. CDR3 size: 16 residues. The germline V gene has CDR1 SGHRS and CDR2 YFSETQ. CDR3 sequence: CASTPSSGVGNTEAFF. As DNA, the CDR3 is TGCGCCAGCACCCCTTCATCCGGGGTGGGGAACACTGAAGCTTTCTTT.

The chain couples TRBV28 to TRBJ2-3; weak D call: TRBD2 (5 bases). CDR3 length: 15 amino acids. V was clipped by 8 bases and J by 2 bases, with 17 bases between them. Germline V gene data show CDR1 as MDHEN and CDR2 as SYDVKM. CDR3 residues: CASLDSKVYTDTQYF. The DNA of the CDR3 is TGTGCCAGCCTGGACTCCAAGGTTTACACAGATACGCAGTATTTT.

The J gene is TRBJ2-1, the V gene TRBV11-2; D unresolved. Germline V gives CDR1 SGHAT, CDR2 FQNNGV. Trimming took off 1 base at V and 1 base at J, with 2 bases between the two ends. The CDR3 totals 13 residues. In DNA form, the CDR3 reads TGTGCCAGCAGCTTAGGATCCTACAATGAGCAGTTCTTC. This encodes CASSLGSYNEQFF. The full variable domain, with the rest looked up from reference TRBV11-2 and TRBJ2-1, is EAGVAQSPRYKIIEKRQSVAFWCNPISGHATLYWYQQILGQGPKLLIQFQNNGVVDDSQLPKDRFSAERLKGVDSTLKIQPAKLEDSAVYLCASSLGSYNEQFFGPGTRLTVL.

The chain is built from TRBV28 and TRBJ1-1; D gene ambiguous. CDR1 is MDHEN, CDR2 SYDVKM, per germline. Trimming pared 10 bases from V and 0 bases from J, leaving 9 bases between. This CDR3 is 12 amino acids long. The CDR3 reads CATGPLNTEAFF. The CDR3 DNA is TGTGCCACTGGACCGTTGAACACTGAAGCTTTCTTT.

Regarding this clonotype: At one end the junction does not follow the germline gene, possibly because of a read error. The V gene is TRBV5-1, the J gene TRBJ1-1; TRBD1 might be the D (5 bases). CDR1 and CDR2 from the germline V gene are SGHRS and YFSETQ. This CDR3 has 14 residues. In DNA, the CDR3 is TGCGCCTGCAGCTTGAGGGGTGCTAACACTGAAGCTTTCTTT. This sequence encodes CACSLRGANTEAFF.

This clonotype was seen ten or more times. The chain uses TRBV12-3 or TRBV12-4 and TRBJ1-5; D possibly corresponds to TRBD1 (5 bases). V was clipped by 4 bases and J by 1 base, with 8 bases between them. This CDR3 has 14 amino acids. The CDR3 DNA is TGTGCCAGCAGTTCCGGGGGAAGCAATCAGCCCCAGCATTTT. Residues: CASSSGGSNQPQHF.